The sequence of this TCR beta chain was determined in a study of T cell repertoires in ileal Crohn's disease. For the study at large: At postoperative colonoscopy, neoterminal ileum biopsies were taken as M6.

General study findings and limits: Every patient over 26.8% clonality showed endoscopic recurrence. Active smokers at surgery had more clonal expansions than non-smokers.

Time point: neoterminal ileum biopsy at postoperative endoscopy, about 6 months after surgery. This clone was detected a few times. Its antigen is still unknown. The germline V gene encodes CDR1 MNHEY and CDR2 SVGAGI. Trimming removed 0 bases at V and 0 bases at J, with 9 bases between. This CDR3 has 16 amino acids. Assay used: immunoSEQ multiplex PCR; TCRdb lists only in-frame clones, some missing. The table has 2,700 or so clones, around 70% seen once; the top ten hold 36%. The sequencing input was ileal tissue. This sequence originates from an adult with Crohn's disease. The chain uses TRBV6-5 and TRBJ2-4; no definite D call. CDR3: CASSYSIWRAKNIQYF. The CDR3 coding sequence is TGTGCCAGCAGTTACTCGATTTGGAGAGCCAAAAACATTCAGTACTTC.